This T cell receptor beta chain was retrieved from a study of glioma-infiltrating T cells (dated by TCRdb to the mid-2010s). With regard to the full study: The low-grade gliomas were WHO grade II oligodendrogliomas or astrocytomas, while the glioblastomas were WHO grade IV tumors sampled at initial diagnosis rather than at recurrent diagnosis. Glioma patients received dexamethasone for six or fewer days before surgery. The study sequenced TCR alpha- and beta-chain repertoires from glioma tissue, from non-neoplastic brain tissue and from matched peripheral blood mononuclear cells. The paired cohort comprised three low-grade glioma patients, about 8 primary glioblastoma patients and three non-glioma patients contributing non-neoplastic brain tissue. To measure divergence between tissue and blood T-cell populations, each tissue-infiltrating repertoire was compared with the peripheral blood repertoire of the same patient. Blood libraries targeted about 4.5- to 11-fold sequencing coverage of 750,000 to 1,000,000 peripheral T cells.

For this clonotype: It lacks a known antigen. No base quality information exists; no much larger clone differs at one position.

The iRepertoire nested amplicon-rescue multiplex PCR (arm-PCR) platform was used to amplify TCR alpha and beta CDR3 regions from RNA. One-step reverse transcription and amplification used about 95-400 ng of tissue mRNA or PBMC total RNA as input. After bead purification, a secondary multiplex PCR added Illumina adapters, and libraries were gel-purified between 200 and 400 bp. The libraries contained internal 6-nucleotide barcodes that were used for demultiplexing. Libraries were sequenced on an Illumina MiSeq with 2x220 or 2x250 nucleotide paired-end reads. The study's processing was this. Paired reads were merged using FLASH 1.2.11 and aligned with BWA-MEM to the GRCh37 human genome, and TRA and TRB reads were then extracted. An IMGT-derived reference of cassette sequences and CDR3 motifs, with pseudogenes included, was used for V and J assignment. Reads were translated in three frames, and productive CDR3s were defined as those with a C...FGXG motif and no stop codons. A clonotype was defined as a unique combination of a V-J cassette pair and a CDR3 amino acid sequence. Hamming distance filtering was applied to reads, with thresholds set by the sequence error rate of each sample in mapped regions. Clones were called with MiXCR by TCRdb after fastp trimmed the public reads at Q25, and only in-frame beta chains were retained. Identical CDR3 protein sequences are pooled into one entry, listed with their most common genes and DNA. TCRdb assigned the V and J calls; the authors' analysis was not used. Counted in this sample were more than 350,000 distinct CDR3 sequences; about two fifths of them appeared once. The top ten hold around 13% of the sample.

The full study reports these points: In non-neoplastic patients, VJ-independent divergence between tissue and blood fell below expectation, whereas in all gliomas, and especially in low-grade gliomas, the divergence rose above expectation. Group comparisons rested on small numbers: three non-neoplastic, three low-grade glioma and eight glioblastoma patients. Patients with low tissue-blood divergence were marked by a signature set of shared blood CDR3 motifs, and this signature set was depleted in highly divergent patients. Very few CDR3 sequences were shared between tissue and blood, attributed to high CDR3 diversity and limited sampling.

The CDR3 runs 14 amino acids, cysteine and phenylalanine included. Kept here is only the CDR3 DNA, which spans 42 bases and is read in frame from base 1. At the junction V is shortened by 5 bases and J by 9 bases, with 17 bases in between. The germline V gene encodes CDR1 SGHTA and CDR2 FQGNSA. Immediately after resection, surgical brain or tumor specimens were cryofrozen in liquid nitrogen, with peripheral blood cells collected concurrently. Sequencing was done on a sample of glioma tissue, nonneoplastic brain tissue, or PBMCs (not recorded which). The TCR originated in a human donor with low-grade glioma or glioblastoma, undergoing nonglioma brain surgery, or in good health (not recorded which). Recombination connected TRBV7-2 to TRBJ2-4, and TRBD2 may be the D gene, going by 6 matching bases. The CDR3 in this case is CASSGQSGLSIQYF. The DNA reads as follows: TGTGCCAGCAGCGGACAATCGGGACTTTCCATTCAGTACTTC.